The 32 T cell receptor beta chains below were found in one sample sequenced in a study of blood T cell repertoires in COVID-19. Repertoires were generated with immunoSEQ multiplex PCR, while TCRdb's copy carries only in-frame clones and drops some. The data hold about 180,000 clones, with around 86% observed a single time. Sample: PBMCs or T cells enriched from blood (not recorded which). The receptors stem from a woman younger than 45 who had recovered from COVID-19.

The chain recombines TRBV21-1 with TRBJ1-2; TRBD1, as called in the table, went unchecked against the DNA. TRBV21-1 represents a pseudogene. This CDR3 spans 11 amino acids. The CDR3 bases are TGTGCCGGCAGACAGTCCTATGGCTACACCTTC. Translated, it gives CAGRQSYGYTF.

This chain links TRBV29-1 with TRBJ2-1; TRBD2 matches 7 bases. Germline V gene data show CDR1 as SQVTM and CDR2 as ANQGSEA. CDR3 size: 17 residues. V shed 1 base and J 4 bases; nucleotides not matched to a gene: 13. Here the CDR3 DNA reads TGCAGCGTTGAAGTACTTGGCGGGAGTCCGATATACAATGAGCAGTTCTTC. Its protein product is CSVEVLGGSPIYNEQFF.

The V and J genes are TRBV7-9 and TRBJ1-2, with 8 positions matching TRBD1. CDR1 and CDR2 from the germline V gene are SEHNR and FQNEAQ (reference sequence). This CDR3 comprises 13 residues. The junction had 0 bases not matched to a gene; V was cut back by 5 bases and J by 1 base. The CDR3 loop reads CASSGQGNYGYTF. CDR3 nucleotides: TGTGCCAGCAGCGGACAGGGTAACTATGGCTACACCTTC.

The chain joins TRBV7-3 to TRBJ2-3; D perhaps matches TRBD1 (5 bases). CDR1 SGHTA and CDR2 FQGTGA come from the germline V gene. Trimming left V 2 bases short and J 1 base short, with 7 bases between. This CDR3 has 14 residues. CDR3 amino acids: CASSLGAGTDTQYF. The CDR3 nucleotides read TGTGCCAGCAGCTTAGGGGCGGGCACAGATACGCAGTATTTT.

The CDR3 is CASSLGSEGEKLFF. Written as DNA, the CDR3 is TGCGCCAGCAGCTTGGGCAGTGAGGGAGAAAAACTGTTTTTT. V gene TRBV5-1 combines with J gene TRBJ1-4; unclear D gene. Germline V lookup: CDR1 SGHRS, CDR2 YFSETQ. V was clipped by 0 bases and J by 8 bases, with 11 bases between them. CDR3 length: 14 residues.

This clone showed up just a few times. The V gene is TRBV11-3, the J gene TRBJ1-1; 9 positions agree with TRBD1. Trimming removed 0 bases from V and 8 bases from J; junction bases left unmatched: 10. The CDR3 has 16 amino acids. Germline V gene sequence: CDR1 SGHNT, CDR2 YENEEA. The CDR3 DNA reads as TGTGCCAGCAGCTTAGACGCCCGGACAGGGGAAGTGGAAGCTTTCTTT. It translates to CASSLDARTGEVEAFF.

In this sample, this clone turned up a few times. The CDR3 DNA is TGTGCCAGCAGCTTGGGAATTAGCGGGATCCTTTCGGATGAGCAGTTCTTC. Its protein product is CASSLGISGILSDEQFF. This rearrangement joins TRBV5-5 to TRBJ2-1, with 8 bases aligning to TRBD2. Germline assignment: CDR1 SGHKS and CDR2 YYEKEE (reference sequence). V lost 0 bases and J lost 8; bases outside the gene matches: 13. The CDR3 is 17 residues long.

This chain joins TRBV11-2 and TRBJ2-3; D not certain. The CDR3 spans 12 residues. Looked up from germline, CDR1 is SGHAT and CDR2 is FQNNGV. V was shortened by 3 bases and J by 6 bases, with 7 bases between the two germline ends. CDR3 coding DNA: TGTGCCAGCAGCTTGTCTCGGGATACGCAGTATTTT. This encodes CASSLSRDTQYF.

CDR3 loop: CASSRTWGDSGANVLTF. Here the CDR3 DNA reads TGTGCCAGCAGCCGAACGTGGGGAGATTCTGGGGCCAACGTCCTGACTTTC. The chain couples TRBV6-6 to TRBJ2-6; D might be TRBD2 (5 bases). This CDR3 has 17 amino acids. CDR1 is MNHNY, CDR2 SVGAGI, per germline (reference sequence). The V gene lost 6 bases and the J gene lost 1 base, with 16 bases spanning the gap.

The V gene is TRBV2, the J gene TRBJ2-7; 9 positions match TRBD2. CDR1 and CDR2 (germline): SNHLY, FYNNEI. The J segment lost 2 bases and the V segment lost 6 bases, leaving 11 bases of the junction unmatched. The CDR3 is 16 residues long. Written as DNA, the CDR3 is TGTGCCAGCAGCGCCGTCCCGCTAGCGGGACCCTACGAGCAGTACTTC. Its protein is CASSAVPLAGPYEQYF.

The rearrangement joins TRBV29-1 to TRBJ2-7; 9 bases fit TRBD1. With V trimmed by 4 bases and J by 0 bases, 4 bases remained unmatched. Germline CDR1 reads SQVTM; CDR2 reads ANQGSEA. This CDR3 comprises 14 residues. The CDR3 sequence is CSVVGQGSSYEQYF. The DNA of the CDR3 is TGCAGCGTTGTGGGACAGGGAAGCTCCTACGAGCAGTACTTC.

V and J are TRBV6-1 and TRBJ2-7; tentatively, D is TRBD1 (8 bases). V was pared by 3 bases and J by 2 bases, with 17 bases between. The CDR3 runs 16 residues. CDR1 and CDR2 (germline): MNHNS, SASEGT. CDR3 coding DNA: TGTGCCAGCAGTGAGCAGGACAGGGAGGGAACCTACGAGCAGTACTTC. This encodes CASSEQDREGTYEQYF.

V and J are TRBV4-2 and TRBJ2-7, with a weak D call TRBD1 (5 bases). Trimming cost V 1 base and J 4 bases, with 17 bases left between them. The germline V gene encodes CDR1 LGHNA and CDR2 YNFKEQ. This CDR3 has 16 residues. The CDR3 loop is CASSQGGEIPFYEQYF. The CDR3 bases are TGTGCCAGCAGCCAAGGGGGCGAGATCCCGTTTTACGAGCAGTACTTC.

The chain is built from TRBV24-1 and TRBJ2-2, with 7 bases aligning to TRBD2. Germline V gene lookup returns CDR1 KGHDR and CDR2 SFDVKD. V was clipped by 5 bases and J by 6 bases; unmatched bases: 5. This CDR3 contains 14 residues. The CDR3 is CATSAPAGAGELFF. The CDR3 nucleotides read TGTGCCACCAGTGCTCCGGCGGGGGCCGGGGAGCTGTTTTTT.

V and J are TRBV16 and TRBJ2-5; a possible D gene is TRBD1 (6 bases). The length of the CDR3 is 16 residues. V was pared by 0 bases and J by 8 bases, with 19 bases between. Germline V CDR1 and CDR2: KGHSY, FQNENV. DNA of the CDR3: TGTGCCAGCAGCCAATCCTCCGGGACAACCAAGAGAACCCAGTACTTC. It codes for CASSQSSGTTKRTQYF.

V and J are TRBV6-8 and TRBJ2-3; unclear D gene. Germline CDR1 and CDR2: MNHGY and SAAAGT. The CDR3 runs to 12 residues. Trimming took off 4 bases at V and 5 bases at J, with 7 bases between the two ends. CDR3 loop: CASSSIRDTQYF. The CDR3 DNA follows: TGTGCCAGCAGTTCTATCCGAGATACGCAGTATTTT.

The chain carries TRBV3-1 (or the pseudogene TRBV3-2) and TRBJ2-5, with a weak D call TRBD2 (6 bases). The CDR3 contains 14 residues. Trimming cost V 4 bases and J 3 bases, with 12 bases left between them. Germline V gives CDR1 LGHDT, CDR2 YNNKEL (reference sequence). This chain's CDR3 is CASSPAPGEETQYF. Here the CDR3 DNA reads TGTGCCAGCAGCCCCGCCCCGGGAGAAGAGACCCAGTACTTC.

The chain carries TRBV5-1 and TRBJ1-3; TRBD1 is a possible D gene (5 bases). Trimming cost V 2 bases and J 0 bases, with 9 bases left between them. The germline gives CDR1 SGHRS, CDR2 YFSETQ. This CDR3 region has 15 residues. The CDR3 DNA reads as TGCGCCAGCAGCTTCGACAGCCGCTCTGGAAACACCATATATTTT. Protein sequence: CASSFDSRSGNTIYF.

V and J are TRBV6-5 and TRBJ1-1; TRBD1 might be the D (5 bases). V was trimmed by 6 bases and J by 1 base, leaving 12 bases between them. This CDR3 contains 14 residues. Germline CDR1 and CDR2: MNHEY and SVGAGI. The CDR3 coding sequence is TGTGCCAGCAGGGAGGGGACGGGGAACACTGAAGCTTTCTTT. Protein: CASREGTGNTEAFF.

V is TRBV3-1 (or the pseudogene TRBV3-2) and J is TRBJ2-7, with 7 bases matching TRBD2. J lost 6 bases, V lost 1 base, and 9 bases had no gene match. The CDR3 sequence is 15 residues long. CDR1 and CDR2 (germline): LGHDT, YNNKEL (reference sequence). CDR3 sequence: CASSQGGGSYSEQYF. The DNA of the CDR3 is TGTGCCAGCAGCCAAGGGGGCGGGAGCTACTCCGAGCAGTACTTC.

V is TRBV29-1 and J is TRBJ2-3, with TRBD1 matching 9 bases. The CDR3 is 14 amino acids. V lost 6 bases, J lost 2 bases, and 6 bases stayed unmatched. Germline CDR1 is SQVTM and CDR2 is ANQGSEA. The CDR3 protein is CSVGQGTSTDTQYF. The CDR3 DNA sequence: TGCAGCGTAGGACAGGGGACTTCCACAGATACGCAGTATTTT.

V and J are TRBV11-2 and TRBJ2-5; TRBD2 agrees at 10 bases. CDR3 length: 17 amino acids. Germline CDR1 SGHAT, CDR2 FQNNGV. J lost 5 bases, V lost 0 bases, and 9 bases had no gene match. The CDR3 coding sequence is TGTGCCAGCAGCTTAGATCGGAGCGGGAGGGCCATTGAGACCCAGTACTTC. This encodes CASSLDRSGRAIETQYF.

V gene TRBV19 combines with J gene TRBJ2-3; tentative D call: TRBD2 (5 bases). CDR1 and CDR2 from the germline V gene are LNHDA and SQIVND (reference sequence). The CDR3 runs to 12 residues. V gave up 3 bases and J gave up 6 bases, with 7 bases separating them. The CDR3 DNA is TGTGCCAGTAGTATCCGGGGTGATACGCAGTATTTT. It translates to CASSIRGDTQYF.

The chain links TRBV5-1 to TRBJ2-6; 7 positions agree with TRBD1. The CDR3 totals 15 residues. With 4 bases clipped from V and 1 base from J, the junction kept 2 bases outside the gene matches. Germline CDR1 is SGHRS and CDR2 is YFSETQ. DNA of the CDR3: TGCGCCAGCAGCGCCAGGGGGTCTGGGGCCAACGTCCTGACTTTC. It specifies CASSARGSGANVLTF.

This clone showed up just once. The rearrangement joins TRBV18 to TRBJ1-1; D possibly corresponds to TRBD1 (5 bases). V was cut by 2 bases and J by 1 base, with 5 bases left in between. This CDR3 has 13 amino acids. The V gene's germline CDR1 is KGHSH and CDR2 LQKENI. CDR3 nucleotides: TGTGCCAGCTCACCAGGACAGAACACTGAAGCTTTCTTT. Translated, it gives CASSPGQNTEAFF. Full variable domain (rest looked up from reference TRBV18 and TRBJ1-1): NAGVMQNPRHLVRRRGQEARLRCSPMKGHSHVYWYRQLPEEGLKFMVYLQKENIIDESGMPKERFSAEFPKEGPSILRIQQVVRGDSAAYFCASSPGQNTEAFFGQGTRLTVV.

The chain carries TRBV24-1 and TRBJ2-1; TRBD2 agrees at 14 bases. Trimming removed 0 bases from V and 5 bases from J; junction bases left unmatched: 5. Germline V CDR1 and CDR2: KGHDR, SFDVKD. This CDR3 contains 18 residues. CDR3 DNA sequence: TGTGCCACCAGTGATTTGGGGACTAGCGGGAGTCACAACAATGAGCAGTTCTTC. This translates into CATSDLGTSGSHNNEQFF.

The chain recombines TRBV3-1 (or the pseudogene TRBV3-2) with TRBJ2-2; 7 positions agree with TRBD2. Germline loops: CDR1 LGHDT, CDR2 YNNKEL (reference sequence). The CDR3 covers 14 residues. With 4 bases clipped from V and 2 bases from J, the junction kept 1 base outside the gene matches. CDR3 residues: CASSRDYNTGELFF. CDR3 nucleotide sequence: TGTGCCAGCAGCCGGGACTACAACACCGGGGAGCTGTTTTTT.

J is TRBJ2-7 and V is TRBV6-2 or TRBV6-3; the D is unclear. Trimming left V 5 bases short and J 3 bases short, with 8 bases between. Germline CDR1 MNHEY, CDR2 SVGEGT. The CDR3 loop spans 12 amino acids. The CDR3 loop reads CASSRVYYEQYF. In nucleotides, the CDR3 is TGTGCCAGCAGTAGAGTATACTACGAGCAGTACTTC.

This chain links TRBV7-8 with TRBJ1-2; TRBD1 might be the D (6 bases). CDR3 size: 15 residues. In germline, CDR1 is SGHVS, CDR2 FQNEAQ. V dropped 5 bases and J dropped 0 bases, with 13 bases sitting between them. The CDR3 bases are TGTGCCAGCAGCCTCTGGACAGCATCTAACTATGGCTACACCTTC. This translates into CASSLWTASNYGYTF. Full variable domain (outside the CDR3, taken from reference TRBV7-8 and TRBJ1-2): GAGVSQSPRYKVAKRGQDVALRCDPISGHVSLFWYQQALGQGPEFLTYFQNEAQLDKSGLPSDRFFAERPEGSVSTLKIQRTQQEDSAVYLCASSLWTASNYGYTFGSGTRLTVV.

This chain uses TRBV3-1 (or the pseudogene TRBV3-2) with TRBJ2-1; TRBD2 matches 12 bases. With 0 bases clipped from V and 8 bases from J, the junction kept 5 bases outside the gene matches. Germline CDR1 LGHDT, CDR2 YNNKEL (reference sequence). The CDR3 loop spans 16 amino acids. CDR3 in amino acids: CASSQEPTSGSHEQFF. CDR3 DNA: TGTGCCAGCAGCCAAGAACCGACTAGCGGGAGCCATGAGCAGTTCTTC.

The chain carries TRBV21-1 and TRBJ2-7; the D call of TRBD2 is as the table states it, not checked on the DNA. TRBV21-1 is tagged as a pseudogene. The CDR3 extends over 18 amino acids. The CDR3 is CASSKPGLAICNACEQYF. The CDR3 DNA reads TGTGCCAGCAGCAAACCGGGACTAGCGATTTGTAACGCCTGCGAGCAGTACTTC.

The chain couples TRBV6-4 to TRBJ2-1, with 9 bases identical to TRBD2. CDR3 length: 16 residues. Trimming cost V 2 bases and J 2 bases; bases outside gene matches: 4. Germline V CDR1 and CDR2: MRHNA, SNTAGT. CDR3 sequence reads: CASSDGREGPYNEQFF. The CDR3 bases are TGTGCCAGCAGTGACGGGCGGGAGGGACCCTACAATGAGCAGTTCTTC.